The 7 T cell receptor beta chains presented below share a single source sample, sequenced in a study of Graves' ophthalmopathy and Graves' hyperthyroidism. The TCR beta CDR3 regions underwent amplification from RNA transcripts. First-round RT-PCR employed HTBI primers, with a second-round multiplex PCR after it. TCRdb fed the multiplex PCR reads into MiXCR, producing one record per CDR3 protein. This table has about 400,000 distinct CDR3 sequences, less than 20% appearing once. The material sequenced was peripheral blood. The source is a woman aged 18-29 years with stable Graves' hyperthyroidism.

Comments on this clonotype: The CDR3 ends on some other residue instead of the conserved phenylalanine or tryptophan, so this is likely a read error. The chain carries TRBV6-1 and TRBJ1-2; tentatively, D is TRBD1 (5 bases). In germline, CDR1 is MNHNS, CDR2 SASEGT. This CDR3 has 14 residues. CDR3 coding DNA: TGCGCCAGCAGAAGACAGCAATCAGACTATGGCTACACCTAC. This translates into CASRRQQSDYGYTY.

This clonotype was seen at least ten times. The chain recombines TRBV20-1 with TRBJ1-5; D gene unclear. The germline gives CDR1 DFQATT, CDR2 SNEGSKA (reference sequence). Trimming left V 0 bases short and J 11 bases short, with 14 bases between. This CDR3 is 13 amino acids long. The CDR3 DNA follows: TGCAGTGCTAGAGACCCCAACAACCTGGCCCAGCATTTT. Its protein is CSARDPNNLAQHF.

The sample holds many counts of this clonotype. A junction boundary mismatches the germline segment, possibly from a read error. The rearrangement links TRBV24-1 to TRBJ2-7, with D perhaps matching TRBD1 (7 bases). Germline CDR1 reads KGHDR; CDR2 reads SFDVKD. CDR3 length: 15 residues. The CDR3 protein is CATSGGQGGPYGQYF. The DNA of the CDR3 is TGTGCCACCAGTGGAGGGCAGGGGGGCCCCTACGGGCAGTACTTC.

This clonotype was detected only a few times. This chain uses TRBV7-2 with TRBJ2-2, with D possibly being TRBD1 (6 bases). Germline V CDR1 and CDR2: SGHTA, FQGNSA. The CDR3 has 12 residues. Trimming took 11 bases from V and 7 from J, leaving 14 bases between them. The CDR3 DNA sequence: TGTGCCGGCCGCAGGGGCAACGGGGAGCTGTTTTTT. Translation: CAGRRGNGELFF.

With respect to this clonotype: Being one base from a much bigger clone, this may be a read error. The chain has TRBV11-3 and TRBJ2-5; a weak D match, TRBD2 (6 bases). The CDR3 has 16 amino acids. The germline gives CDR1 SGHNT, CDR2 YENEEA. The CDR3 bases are TGTGCCAGCAGCTTAGTGGCTAGCGCGACCCAAGAGACCAAGTACTTC. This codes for CASSLVASATQETKYF.

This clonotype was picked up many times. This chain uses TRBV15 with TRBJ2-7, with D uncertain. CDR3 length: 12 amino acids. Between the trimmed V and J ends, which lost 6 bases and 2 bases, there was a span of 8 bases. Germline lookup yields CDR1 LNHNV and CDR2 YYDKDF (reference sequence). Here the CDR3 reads CATRGVTYEQYF. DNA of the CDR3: TGTGCCACCAGGGGCGTTACCTACGAGCAGTACTTC.

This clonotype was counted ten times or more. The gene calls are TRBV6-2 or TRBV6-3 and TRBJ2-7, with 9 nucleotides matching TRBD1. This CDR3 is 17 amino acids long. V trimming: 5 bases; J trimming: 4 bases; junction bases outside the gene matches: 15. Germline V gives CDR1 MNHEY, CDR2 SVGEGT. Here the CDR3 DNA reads TGTGCCAGCAGTACTCAGACGTTACAGGGGGCCCAATACGAGCAGTACTTC. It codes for CASSTQTLQGAQYEQYF.